This is a list of T cell receptor beta chains from one sample in a study of identical twins. From the 5' RACE reads, TCRdb called clonotypes with MiXCR, one entry per CDR3 protein. The sample has 1.5 million to 2 million distinct CDR3 sequences; about 32% are singletons. The sequenced sample consisted of cord blood. All receptors derive from a newborn girl in good health. Both conserved end residues are part of each CDR3. A D gene is named only where the DNA matches it firmly. Not every row has a clone size; where given, it reads once, few, many or a size class.

d_gene	v_gene	abundance	j_gene	CDR3aa	CDR3nt
-	TRBV6-5	-	TRBJ1-2	CASSYDRFEGYTF	TGTGCCAGCAGTTACGACAGGTTCGAAGGCTACACCTTC
-	TRBV28	-	TRBJ2-1	CASSRTPSSSYNEQFF	TGTGCCAGCAGTCGGACTCCCTCTAGCTCCTACAATGAGCAGTTCTTC
-	TRBV28	few	TRBJ2-3	CASSETRLTSTDTQYF	TGTGCCAGCAGTGAGACTAGACTTACATCTACAGATACGCAGTATTTT
-	TRBV10-3	few	TRBJ2-4	CAIIGGSSAKNIQYF	TGTGCCATCATCGGTGGTAGTTCTGCCAAAAACATTCAGTACTTC
-	TRBV4-1	once	TRBJ1-5	CASSQEMAPNQPQHF	TGCGCCAGCAGCCAAGAGATGGCACCGAATCAGCCCCAGCATTTT
-	TRBV20-1	-	TRBJ1-2	CSARGGRPGDNYGYTF	TGCAGTGCTAGAGGAGGGCGCCCAGGAGATAACTATGGCTACACCTTC
-	TRBV5-5	few	TRBJ2-5	CASSLSWGNKETQYF	TGTGCCAGCAGCTTGAGTTGGGGGAACAAAGAGACCCAGTACTTC
-	TRBV3-1	-	TRBJ2-5	CASSQDPGPQETQYF	TGTGCCAGCAGCCAAGACCCCGGACCCCAAGAGACCCAGTACTTC
-	TRBV5-1	few	TRBJ2-7	CASSLVLSGGEQYF	TGCGCCAGCAGCTTGGTTTTGTCCGGGGGCGAGCAGTACTTC
TRBD1	TRBV9	-	TRBJ2-7	CASSASRDRDYEQYF	TGTGCCAGCAGCGCATCCCGGGACAGGGACTACGAGCAGTACTTC
TRBD2	TRBV12-3/TRBV12-4	once	TRBJ2-1	CASSWGLAGVIDEQFF	TGTGCCAGCAGTTGGGGACTAGCGGGAGTGATTGATGAGCAGTTCTTC
TRBD2	TRBV20-1	few	TRBJ2-1	CSARNSGRSRSNEQFF	TGCAGTGCTAGAAATAGCGGGAGGAGTAGATCCAATGAGCAGTTCTTC
-	TRBV7-2	-	TRBJ2-3	CASSPRVLDTDTQYF	TGTGCCAGCAGCCCGAGAGTCCTAGACACAGATACGCAGTATTTT
-	TRBV7-2	-	TRBJ2-3	CASSLGGSSGFTDTQYF	TGTGCCAGCAGCTTAGGCGGGTCGAGCGGTTTCACAGATACGCAGTATTTT
-	TRBV25-1	-	TRBJ1-2	CASSELGRNYGYTF	TGTGCCAGCAGTGAATTGGGCCGGAACTATGGCTACACCTTC
-	TRBV7-7	-	TRBJ2-3	CASSYGGPTDTQYF	TGTGCCAGCAGCTACGGGGGGCCCACAGATACGCAGTATTTT
-	TRBV7-9	few	TRBJ2-3	CASSLGTVLADTQYF	TGTGCCAGCAGCTTAGGGACTGTGTTGGCAGATACGCAGTATTTT
-	TRBV4-1	many	TRBJ2-3	CASSQEGGADTQYF	TGCGCCAGCAGCCAAGAAGGTGGGGCAGATACGCAGTATTTT
TRBD2	TRBV4-2	few	TRBJ2-7	CASSQGAGDSYEQYF	TGTGCCAGCAGCCAAGGAGCGGGGGACTCCTACGAGCAGTACTTC
TRBD1	TRBV20-1	-	TRBJ1-2	CSAPTGSDYGYTF	TGCAGTGCTCCGACAGGGTCGGACTATGGCTACACCTTC
-	TRBV6-1	few	TRBJ1-4	CASRPLSRTNEKLFF	TGTGCCAGTCGACCCCTCAGCAGGACTAATGAAAAACTGTTTTTT
-	TRBV10-2	few	TRBJ2-4	CASRRRRENIQYF	TGCGCCAGCAGACGACGCAGGGAAAACATTCAGTACTTC